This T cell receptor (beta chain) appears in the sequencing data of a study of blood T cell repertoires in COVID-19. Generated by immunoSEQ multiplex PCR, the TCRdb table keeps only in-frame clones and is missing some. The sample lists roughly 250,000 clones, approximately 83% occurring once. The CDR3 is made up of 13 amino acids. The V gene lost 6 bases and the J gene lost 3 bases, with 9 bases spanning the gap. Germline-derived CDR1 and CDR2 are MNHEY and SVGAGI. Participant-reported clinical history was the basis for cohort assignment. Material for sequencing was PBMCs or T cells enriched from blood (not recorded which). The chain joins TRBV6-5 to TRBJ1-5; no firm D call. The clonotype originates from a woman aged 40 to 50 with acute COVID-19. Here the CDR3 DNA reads TGTGCCAGCAGGCGAAGTTTCAATCAGCCCCAGCATTTT. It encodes CASRRSFNQPQHF.